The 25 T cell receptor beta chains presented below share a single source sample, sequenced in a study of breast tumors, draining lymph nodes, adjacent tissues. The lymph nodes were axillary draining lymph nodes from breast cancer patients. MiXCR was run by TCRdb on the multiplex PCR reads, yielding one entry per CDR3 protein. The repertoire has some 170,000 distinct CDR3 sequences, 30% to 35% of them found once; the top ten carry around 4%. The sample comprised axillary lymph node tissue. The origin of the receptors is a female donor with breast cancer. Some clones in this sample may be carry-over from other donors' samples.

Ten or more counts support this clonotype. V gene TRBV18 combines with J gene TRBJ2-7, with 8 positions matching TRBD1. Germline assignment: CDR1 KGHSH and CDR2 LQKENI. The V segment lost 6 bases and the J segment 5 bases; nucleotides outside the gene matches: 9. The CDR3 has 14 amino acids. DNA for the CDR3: TGTGCCAGCTCCCTGGTGCAGGGGGCGAACGAGCAGTACTTC. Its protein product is CASSLVQGANEQYF.

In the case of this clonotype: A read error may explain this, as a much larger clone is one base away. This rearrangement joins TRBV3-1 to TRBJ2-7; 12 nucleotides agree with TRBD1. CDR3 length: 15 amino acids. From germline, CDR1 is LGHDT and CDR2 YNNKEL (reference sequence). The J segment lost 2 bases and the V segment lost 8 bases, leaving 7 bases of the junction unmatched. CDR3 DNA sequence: TGTGCCAGCGGCCGAGGGACAGGGGGCCCCTACGAGCAGTACTTC. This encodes CASGRGTGGPYEQYF.

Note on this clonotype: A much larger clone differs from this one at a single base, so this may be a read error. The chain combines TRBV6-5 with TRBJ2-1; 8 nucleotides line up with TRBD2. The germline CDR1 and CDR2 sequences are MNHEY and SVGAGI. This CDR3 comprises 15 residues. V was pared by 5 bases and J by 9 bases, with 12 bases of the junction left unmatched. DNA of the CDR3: TGTGCCAGCAGTCATGCGCGTAGCGGGACCGGTGAGCAGTTCTTC. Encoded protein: CASSHARSGTGEQFF.

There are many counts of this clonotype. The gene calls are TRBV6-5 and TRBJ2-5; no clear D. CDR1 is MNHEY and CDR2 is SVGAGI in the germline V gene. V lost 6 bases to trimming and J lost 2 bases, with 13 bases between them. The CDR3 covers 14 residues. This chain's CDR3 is CASRRYTEQETQYF. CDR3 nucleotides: TGTGCCAGCAGGCGCTACACGGAACAAGAGACCCAGTACTTC.

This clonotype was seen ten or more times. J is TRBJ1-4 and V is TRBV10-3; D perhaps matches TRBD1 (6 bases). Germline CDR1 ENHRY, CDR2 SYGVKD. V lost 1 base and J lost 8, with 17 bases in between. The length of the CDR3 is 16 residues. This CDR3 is CAISELRGVGREKLFF. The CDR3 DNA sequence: TGTGCCATCAGTGAGTTAAGGGGGGTGGGACGGGAAAAACTGTTTTTT.

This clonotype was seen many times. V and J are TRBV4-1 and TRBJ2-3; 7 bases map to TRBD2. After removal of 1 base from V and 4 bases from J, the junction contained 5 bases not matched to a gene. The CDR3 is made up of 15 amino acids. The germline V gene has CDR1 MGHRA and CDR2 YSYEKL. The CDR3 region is CASSQVSGGSDTQYF. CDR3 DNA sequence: TGCGCCAGCAGCCAAGTCTCGGGGGGTTCAGATACGCAGTATTTT.

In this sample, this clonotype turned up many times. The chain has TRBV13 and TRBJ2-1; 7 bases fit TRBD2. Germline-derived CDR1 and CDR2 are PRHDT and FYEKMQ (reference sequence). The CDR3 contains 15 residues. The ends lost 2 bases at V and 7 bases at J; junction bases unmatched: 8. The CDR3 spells CASSLPAGALNEQFF. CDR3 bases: TGTGCCAGCAGCTTACCGGCGGGAGCTTTGAATGAGCAGTTCTTC.

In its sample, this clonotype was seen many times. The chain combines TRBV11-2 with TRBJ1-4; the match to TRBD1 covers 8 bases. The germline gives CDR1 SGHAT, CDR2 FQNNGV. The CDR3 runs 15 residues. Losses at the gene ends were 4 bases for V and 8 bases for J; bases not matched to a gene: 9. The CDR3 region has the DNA TGTGCCAGCAGCTCAACACAGGGGGGGAAGGAAAAACTGTTTTTT. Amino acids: CASSSTQGGKEKLFF.

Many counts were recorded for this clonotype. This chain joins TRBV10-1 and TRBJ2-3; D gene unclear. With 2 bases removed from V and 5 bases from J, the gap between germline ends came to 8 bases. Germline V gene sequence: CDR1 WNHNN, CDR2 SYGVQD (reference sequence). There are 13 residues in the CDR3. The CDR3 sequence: CASSEHGEDTQYF. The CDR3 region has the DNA TGCGCCAGCAGTGAGCACGGTGAAGATACGCAGTATTTT.

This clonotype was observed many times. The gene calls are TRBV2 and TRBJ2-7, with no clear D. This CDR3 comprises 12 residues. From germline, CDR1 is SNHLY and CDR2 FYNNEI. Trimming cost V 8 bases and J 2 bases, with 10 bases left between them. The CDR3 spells CASGVEAYEQYF. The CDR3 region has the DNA TGTGCCAGCGGCGTCGAGGCCTACGAGCAGTACTTC.

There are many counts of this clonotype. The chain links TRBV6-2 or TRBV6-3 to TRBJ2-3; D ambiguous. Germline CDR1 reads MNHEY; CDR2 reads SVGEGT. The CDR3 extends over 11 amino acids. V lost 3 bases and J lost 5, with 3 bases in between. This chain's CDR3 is CASSYIDTQYF. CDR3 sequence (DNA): TGTGCCAGCAGTTATATAGATACGCAGTATTTT.

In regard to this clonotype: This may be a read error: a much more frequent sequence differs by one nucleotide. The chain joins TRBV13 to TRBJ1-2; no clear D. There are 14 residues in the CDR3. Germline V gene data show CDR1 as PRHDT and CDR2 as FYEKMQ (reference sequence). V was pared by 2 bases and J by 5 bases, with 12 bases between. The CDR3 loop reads CASSLRRQVYGYTF. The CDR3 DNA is TGTGCCAGCAGCTTACGTCGGCAGGTGTATGGCTACACCTTC.

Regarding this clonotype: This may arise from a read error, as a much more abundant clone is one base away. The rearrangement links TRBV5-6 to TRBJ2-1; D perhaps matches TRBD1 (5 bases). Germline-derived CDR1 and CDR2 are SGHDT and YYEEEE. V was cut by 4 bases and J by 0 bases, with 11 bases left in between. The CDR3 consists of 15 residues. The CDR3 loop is CASSRAGLSYNEQFF. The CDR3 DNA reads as TGTGCCAGCAGCCGAGCAGGGCTCTCCTACAATGAGCAGTTCTTC.

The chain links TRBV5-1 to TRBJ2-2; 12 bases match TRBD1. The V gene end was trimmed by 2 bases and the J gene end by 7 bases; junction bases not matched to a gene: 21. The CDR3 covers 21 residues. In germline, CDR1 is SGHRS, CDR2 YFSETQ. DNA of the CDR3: TGCGCCAGCAGCTTCCTAGGGGGACAGGGGGCCTCTAGCGCAGAGGGCGGGGAGCTGTTTTTT. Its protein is CASSFLGGQGASSAEGGELFF.

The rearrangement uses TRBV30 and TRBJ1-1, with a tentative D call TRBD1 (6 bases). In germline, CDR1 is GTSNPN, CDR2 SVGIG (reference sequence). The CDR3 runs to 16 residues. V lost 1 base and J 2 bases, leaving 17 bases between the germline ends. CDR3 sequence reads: CAWSEEWGQPNTEAFF. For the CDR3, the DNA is TGTGCCTGGAGTGAGGAGTGGGGACAACCTAACACTGAAGCTTTCTTT.

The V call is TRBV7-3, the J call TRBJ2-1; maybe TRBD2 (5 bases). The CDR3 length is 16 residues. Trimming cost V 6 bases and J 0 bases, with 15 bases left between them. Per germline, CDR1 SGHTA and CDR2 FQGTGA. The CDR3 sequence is CASSPRGVSSYNEQFF. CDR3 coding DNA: TGTGCCAGCAGTCCCCGGGGTGTAAGCTCCTACAATGAGCAGTTCTTC.

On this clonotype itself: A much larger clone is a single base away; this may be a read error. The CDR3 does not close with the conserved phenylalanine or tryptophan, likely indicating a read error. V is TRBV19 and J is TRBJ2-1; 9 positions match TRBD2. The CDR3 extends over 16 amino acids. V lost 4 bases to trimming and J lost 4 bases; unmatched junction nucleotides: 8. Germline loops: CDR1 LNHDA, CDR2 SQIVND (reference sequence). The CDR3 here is CASSTLSGRGYNEQFS. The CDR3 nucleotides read TGTGCCAGTAGTACCCTTAGCGGGAGAGGTTACAATGAGCAGTTCTCC.

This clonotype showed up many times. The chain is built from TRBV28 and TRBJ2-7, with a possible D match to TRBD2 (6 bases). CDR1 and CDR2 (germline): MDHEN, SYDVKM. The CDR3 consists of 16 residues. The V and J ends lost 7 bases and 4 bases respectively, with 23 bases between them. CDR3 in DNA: TGTGCCAGCACCTCCCCACGGGGGAGTAATCGATACGAGCAGTACTTC. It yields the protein CASTSPRGSNRYEQYF.

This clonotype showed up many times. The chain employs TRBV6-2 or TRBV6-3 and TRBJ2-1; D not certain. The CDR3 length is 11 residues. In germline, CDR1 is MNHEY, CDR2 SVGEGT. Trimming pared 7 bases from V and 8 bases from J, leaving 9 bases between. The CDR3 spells CASKLRDEQFF. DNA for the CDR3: TGTGCCAGCAAACTCAGAGATGAGCAGTTCTTC.

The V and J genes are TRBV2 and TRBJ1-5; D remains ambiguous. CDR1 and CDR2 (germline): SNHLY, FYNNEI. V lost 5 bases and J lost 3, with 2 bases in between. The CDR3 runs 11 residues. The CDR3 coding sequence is TGTGCCAGCAGTTACAATCAGCCCCAGCATTTT. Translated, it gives CASSYNQPQHF.

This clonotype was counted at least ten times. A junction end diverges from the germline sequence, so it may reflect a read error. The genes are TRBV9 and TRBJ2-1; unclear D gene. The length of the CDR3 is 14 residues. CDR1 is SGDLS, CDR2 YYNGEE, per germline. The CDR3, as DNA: TGTGCCAGCAGTGTAGATAGCTCCTACAATGAGCAGTTCTTC. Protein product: CASSVDSSYNEQFF. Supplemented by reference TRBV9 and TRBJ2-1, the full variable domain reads DSGVTQTPKHLITATGQRVTLRCSPRSGDLSVYWYQQSLDQGLQFLIQYYNGEERAKGNILERFSAQQFPDLHSELNLSSLELGDSALYFCASSVDSSYNEQFFGPGTRLTVL.

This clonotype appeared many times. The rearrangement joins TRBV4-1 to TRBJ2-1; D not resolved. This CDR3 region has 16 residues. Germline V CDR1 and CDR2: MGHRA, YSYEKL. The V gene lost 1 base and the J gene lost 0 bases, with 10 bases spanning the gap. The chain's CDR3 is CASSQAVTSSYNEQFF. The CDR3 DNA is TGCGCCAGCAGCCAAGCCGTGACGAGCTCCTACAATGAGCAGTTCTTC.

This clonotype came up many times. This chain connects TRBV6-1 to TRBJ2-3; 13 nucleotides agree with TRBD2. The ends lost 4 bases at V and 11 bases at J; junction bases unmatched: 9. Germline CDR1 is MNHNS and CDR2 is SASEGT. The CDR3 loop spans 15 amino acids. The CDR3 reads CASSAGLAGSWGQYF. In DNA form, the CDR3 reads TGTGCCAGCAGTGCGGGACTAGCGGGAAGTTGGGGGCAGTATTTT.

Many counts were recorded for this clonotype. The CDR3 reads CASSPRSGGGTSPLHF. The CDR3 bases are TGTGCCAGCTCACCAAGGAGCGGGGGGGGAACTTCACCCCTCCACTTT. V gene TRBV18 combines with J gene TRBJ1-6; maybe TRBD1 (5 bases). V dropped 2 bases and J dropped 9 bases, with 17 bases sitting between them. CDR3 length equals 16 residues. Germline CDR1 is KGHSH and CDR2 is LQKENI. The whole variable domain, filled in from reference TRBV18 and TRBJ1-6, reads NAGVMQNPRHLVRRRGQEARLRCSPMKGHSHVYWYRQLPEEGLKFMVYLQKENIIDESGMPKERFSAEFPKEGPSILRIQQVVRGDSAAYFCASSPRSGGGTSPLHFGNGTRLTVT.

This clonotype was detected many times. The DNA of the CDR3 is TGCAGTGCCAGACCACAACAGGGAGATGGCTACACCTTC. Amino acid sequence: CSARPQQGDGYTF. J is TRBJ1-2 and V is TRBV20-1, with a possible D match to TRBD1 (6 bases). The CDR3 loop spans 13 amino acids. Germline CDR1 and CDR2: DFQATT and SNEGSKA (reference sequence). V dropped 6 bases and J dropped 6 bases, with 17 bases sitting between them.